The text below deals with one T cell receptor beta chain. No antigen is known for it. Base qualities were left out, and no much larger clone turns up one base away. Hyperthyroidism was considered stable if no progression to ophthalmopathy occurred within 18 months of follow-up. The hyperthyroidism patients were 18 to 65 years old and newly diagnosed, with a disease duration of less than 2 months. Patients with other autoimmune diseases, uncontrolled infections, pregnancy or lactation were excluded. Diagnosis was based on clinical symptoms, serum thyroxine, TRAb, thyroid ultrasound and orbital computed tomography. Using Ficoll-Paque density gradient centrifugation, PBMCs were isolated from about 9.2 ml of fresh peripheral blood. Trizol reagent was used to extract the total RNA, and its quality was then checked on an Agilent 2100 Bioanalyzer. Sequences ENHRY (CDR1) and SYGVKD (CDR2) are obtained from the germline V gene. Trimming at the junction amounts to 4 bases on V and 8 bases on J, and the germline ends lie 9 bases apart. From its cysteine to its phenylalanine, the CDR3 spans 11 amino acids. Here the CDR3 DNA is all that survives: 33 bases in frame from base 1.

For repertoire sequencing, the TCR beta CDR3 regions were amplified from RNA transcripts. The first round of RT-PCR was done with HTBI primers and the Qiagen OneStep RT-PCR kit, and was followed by a second round of multiplex PCR, then size selection and purification. Sequencing of the libraries was carried out on an Illumina HiSeq2000 in paired-end mode with 100 bp reads. From the authors' description of their analysis: SOAPnuke was used to process the reads, throwing out any read that had adapters, had uncalled bases, had a mean Phred below 15, or lacked an exact constant-primer or identifier match. High-quality paired reads were merged with COPE v1.2.5. Clonotypes were defined as unique nucleotide sequences and were aligned to IMGT TRB V, D and J references using MiTCR v1.1. Only V-J combinations with frequency above 0.0001 were analysed, covering over 99% of repertoires. A TCR clonal expansion and chaos score per V-J combination was defined as the ratio of F50 clonal expansion to chaos observed in the TCRdist matrix. Welch's t-statistics and random forest were used to reduce the features to about a dozen V-J combinations, which were then used as input to a naive Bayes classifier. The Morisita-Horn index was used to measure how similar the thyroid and blood repertoires were. The public sequencing data were trimmed at Q25 with fastp and processed into clonotypes with MiXCR by TCRdb, which kept only in-frame beta chains. Entries that share a CDR3 protein sequence are merged under the most common genes and DNA. These V and J calls derive from TCRdb rather than the authors' analysis. This sample gives 500,000 to 700,000 distinct CDR3 sequences in total; roughly 20% of them show up just once. Of the sample, about 6.6% is held by the ten largest clones.

The sample is drawn from a study of Graves' ophthalmopathy and Graves' hyperthyroidism (dated by TCRdb to the late 2010s). For the study in its entirety: Peripheral blood was collected before any treatment was given, at the time of initial diagnosis. To tell Graves' ophthalmopathy apart from Graves' hyperthyroidism, and to predict which patients would progress to ophthalmopathy, the study relied on TCR beta repertoire signatures. In total, around 140 blood samples were TCR-sequenced: fewer than 50 ophthalmopathy, some 75 hyperthyroidism and approximately 17 hyperthyroidism-to-ophthalmopathy patients. To explore V-J signatures distinguishing ophthalmopathy from hyperthyroidism, a discovery set of roughly 98 patients (around 42 ophthalmopathy, 57 stable hyperthyroidism) was enrolled. An independent validation cohort comprised some 18 hyperthyroidism patients and 15 to 17 patients who later progressed from hyperthyroidism to ophthalmopathy. In roughly 6 hyperthyroidism patients, the T-cell repertoire of thyroid tissue was compared with the T-cell repertoire of blood. Once sampling was done, hyperthyroidism patients were given methimazole at a starting dose of 30 mg daily, while ophthalmopathy patients were given high-dose intravenous methylprednisolone. For training and testing, the approximately 97 patients in the discovery cohort were randomly divided in a 7:3 ratio. Here is what the overall study found, with its caveats: Most expanded thyroid clonotypes with a frequency above 0.001 also appeared in blood, which suggests that blood repertoires may reflect the immune response in the thyroid. In validation, the model predicted ophthalmopathy progression with 70.59% sensitivity and roughly 72% specificity; 12 predicted patients were CT-confirmed with GO in a median of approximately 6.5 months. The 13-signature model separated ophthalmopathy from stable hyperthyroidism with around 90% sensitivity and almost 84% specificity in cross-validation, and 80%/75% in the test set. Sample size was not predetermined statistically, and investigators were not blinded to group allocation.

This clonotype originated in a woman aged 18-30 years with stable Graves' hyperthyroidism. Some clones in this sample may be carry-over from other donors' samples. Donor details come from another sample of the same person, matched by shared clones. In this chain, TRBV10-3 is recombined with TRBJ2-7; TRBD2 could be the D gene, as 6 bases match. The material sequenced was peripheral blood. The CDR3 loop reads CAISGGDKQYF. The nucleotides read TGTGCCATCAGTGGGGGGGATAAGCAGTACTTC.